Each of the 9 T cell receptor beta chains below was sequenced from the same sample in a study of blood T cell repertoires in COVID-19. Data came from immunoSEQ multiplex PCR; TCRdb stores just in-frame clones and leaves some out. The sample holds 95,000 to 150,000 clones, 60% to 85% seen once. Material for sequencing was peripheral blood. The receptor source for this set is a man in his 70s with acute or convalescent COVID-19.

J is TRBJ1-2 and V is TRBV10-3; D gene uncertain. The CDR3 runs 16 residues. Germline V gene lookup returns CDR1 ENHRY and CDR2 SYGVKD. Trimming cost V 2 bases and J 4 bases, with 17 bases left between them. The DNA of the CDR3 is TGTGCCATCAGTGAGACTGGACGGGGTACTTCCTATGGCTACACCTTC. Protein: CAISETGRGTSYGYTF.

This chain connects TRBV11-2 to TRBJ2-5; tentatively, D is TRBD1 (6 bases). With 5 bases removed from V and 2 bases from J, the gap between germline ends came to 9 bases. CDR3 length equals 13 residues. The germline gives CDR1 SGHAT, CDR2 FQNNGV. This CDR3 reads CASSPGTQETQYF. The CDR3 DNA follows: TGTGCCAGCAGCCCGGGGACACAAGAGACCCAGTACTTC.

The CDR3 sequence: CASSVAMGTLGYTF. The CDR3 DNA reads TGTGCCAGCAGCGTAGCTATGGGGACTTTGGGCTACACCTTC. The chain joins TRBV9 to TRBJ1-2; D may be TRBD1 (5 bases). The CDR3 loop spans 14 amino acids. Trimming pared 0 bases from V and 8 bases from J, leaving 14 bases between. CDR1 and CDR2 (germline): SGDLS, YYNGEE.

The CDR3 sequence is CASSEALGNRGDHGYTF. Here the CDR3 DNA reads TGTGCCAGCAGTGAAGCGCTCGGAAACAGGGGTGATCATGGCTACACCTTC. The chain combines TRBV6-1 with TRBJ1-2; TRBD1 aligns across 7 bases. Germline V gene sequence: CDR1 MNHNS, CDR2 SASEGT. V lost 0 bases to trimming and J lost 6 bases; unmatched junction nucleotides: 13. This CDR3 spans 17 amino acids.

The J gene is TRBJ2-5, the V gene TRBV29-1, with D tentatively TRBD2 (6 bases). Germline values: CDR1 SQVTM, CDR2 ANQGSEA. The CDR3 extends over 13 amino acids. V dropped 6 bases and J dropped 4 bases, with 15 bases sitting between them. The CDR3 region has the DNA TGCAGCGTCCACCGGGACTTGCGAGAGACCCAGTACTTC. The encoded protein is CSVHRDLRETQYF.

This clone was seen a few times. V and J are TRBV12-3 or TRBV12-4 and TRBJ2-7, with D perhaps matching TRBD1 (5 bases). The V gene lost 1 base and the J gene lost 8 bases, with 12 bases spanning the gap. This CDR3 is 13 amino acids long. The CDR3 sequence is CASSLGGATKQYF. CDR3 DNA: TGTGCCAGCAGTTTAGGTGGGGCTACGAAGCAGTACTTC.

CDR3 loop: CASSQDRGTEAFF. For the CDR3, the DNA is TGTGCCAGCAGCCAAGATCGGGGGACTGAAGCTTTCTTT. The J gene is TRBJ1-1, the V gene TRBV14, with D possibly being TRBD1 (5 bases). Trimming pared 0 bases from V and 5 bases from J, leaving 7 bases between. CDR1 is SGHDN and CDR2 is FVKESK in the germline V gene. CDR3 length equals 13 residues.

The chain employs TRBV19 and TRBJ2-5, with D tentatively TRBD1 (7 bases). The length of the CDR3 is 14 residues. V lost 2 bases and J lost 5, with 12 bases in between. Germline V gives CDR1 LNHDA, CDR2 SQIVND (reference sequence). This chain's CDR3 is CASSIQGGGETQYF. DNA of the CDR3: TGTGCCAGTAGTATACAGGGGGGCGGGGAGACCCAGTACTTC.

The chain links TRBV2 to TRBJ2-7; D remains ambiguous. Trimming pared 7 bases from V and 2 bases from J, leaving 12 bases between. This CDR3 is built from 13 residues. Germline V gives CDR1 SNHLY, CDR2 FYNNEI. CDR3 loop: CASMVGSPYEQYF. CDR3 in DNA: TGTGCCAGCATGGTGGGCAGTCCCTACGAGCAGTACTTC.